Below are 2 T cell receptor beta chains sequenced from a single sample in a study of CD8+ T cells in alopecia areata. Treatment specified: oral pan-JAK inhibitor, 5-10 mg twice daily. The sequencing template was cDNA reverse transcribed from extracted RNA. Assay used: immunoSEQ multiplex PCR; TCRdb lists only in-frame clones, some missing. The table records more than 90,000 clones, roughly three fifths of them present only once. The sequences come from CD8+ T cells sorted from blood, collected at week 4, from a patient treated with tofacitinib. Every receptor here comes from a human donor with alopecia areata.

The V gene is TRBV27, the J gene TRBJ2-3; no clear D. CDR3 length: 13 amino acids. Trimming shortened V by 1 base and J by 6 bases, and 8 bases separated the two germline ends. In germline, CDR1 is MNHEY, CDR2 SMNVEV (reference sequence). The CDR3 loop reads CASSLWAGDTQYF. In DNA, the CDR3 is TGTGCCAGCAGTTTATGGGCCGGGGATACGCAGTATTTT.

The chain employs TRBV4-3 and TRBJ2-4; D might be TRBD1 (7 bases). The ends were cut back, 4 bases at V and 3 bases at J, with 19 bases in the middle. The V gene's germline CDR1 is LGHNA and CDR2 YSLEER. The CDR3 consists of 17 residues. The DNA of the CDR3 is TGCGCCAGCAGCCTCCAACTAGCAGGGGGTGACAAAAACATTCAGTACTTC. It codes for CASSLQLAGGDKNIQYF.